The entry below describes one T cell receptor (beta chain). Its antigen is unknown. These data are taken from a study of cytomegalovirus exposure and HLA in healthy donors. Study-level information: Falling in the Caucasian-associated ancestry cluster were about four fifths of about 400 genotyped donors. Findings and limits, study-wide: The listing of 150 to 200 TCR beta chains classed them as cytomegalovirus-associated.

A multiplex PCR was run with 60 Vbeta primers and 13 Jbeta primers. TCRdb's copy holds only in-frame clones and misses some; the assay was immunoSEQ multiplex PCR. The table records more than 90,000 clones, about 76% of them present only once. Sequenced material: PBMCs. This clonotype was obtained from a man in his forties in good health and CMV-seropositive.

This chain's CDR3 is CASSLVDKSDTQYF. Here the CDR3 DNA reads TGTGCCAGCAGCTTAGTAGATAAATCAGATACGCAGTATTTT. J is TRBJ2-3 and V is TRBV11-3; D gene unclear. There are 14 residues in the CDR3. Trimming left V 1 base short and J 4 bases short, with 9 bases between. The germline V gene encodes CDR1 SGHNT and CDR2 YENEEA.